This T cell receptor beta chain is drawn from a study of blood T cells in healthy people across ages. Then a second PCR, running about 6 to 11 cycles, was carried out with a sample-barcoded 5' primer and a J-beta primer mix. TCRdb recomputed calls from the 5' RACE reads with MiXCR, one row per CDR3 protein. Of 600,000 to 850,000 distinct CDR3 sequences listed, roughly two fifths are singletons. The sample holds a few counts of this clonotype. Its antigen is unidentified. Trimming stripped 5 bases from V and 7 bases from J, with 9 bases between. The CDR3 sequence is 12 residues long. Germline lookup yields CDR1 SGHRS and CDR2 YFSETQ. Study observations and caveats: It was found that TCR beta diversity correlated strongly with the percentage of naive T cells.

The clonotype originates from a woman aged 55-70 years in good health. The genes are TRBV5-1 and TRBJ2-2, with D perhaps TRBD1 (6 bases). Sequences were obtained from blood. The CDR3 is CASRDSIGELFF. In nucleotides, the CDR3 is TGCGCCAGCAGGGACAGCATCGGGGAGCTGTTTTTT.